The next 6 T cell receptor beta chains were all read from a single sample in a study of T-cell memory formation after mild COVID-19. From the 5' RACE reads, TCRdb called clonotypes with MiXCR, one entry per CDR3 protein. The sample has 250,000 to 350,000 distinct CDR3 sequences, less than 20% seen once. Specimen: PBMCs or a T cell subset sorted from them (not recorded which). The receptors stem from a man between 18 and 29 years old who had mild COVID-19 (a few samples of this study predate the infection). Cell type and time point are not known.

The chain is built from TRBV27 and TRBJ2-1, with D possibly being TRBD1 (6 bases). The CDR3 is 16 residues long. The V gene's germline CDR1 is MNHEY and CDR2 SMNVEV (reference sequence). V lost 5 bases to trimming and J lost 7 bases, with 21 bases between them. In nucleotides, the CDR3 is TGTGCCAGCAGTCCCTCCCGGGACAAGAGTTGGAATGAGCAGTTCTTC. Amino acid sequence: CASSPSRDKSWNEQFF.

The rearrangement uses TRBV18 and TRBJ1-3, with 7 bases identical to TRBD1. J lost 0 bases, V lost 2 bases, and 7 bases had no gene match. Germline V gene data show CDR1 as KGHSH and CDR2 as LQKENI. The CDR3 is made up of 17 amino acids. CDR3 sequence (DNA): TGTGCCAGCTCACCAACTCTTGGGACAGACTCTGGAAACACCATATATTTT. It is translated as CASSPTLGTDSGNTIYF. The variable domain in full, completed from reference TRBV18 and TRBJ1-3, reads NAGVMQNPRHLVRRRGQEARLRCSPMKGHSHVYWYRQLPEEGLKFMVYLQKENIIDESGMPKERFSAEFPKEGPSILRIQQVVRGDSAAYFCASSPTLGTDSGNTIYFGEGSWLTVV.

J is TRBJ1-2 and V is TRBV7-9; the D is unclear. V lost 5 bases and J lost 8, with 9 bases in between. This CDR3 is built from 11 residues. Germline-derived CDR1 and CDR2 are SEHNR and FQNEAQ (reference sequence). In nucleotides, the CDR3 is TGTGCCAGCAGCCCCGAGATGGGCTACACCTTC. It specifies CASSPEMGYTF.

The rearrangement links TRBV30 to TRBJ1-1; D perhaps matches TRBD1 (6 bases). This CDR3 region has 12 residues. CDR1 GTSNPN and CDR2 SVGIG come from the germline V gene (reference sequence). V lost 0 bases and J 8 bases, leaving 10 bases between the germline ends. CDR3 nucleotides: TGTGCCTGGAGTGTACTTGACAGGGAAGCTTTCTTT. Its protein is CAWSVLDREAFF.

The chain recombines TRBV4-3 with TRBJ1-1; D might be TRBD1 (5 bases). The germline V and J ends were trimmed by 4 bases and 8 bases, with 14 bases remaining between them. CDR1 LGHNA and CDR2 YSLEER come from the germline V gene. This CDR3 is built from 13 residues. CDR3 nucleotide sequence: TGCGCCAGCAGCCCCTTTGGTCGGGGGGAAGCTTTCTTT. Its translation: CASSPFGRGEAFF.

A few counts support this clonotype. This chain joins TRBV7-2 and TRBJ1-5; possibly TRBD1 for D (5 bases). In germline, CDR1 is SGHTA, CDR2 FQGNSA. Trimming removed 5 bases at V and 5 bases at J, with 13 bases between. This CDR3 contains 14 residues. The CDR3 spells CASSPRRGDQPQHF. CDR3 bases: TGTGCCAGCAGCCCCCGTCGGGGCGATCAGCCCCAGCATTTT.